This T cell receptor beta chain originates from a study of blood T cell repertoires in COVID-19. Study information: Before being deemed recovered, Cohort 3 donors had two negative PCRs, clearance, or symptom resolution.

The cohort comprised adults aged about 18 to 100 years residing in some 24 US areas. The V and J ends lost 1 base and 7 bases, in that order; junction bases with no gene match: 2. The CDR3 covers 14 residues. Germline V CDR1 and CDR2: SGDLS, YYNGEE. As originally analysed: Reference gene primer amplification in the assay estimated nucleated cell counts. Some clones are missing from TCRdb's copy, which holds only in-frame ones; the method was immunoSEQ multiplex PCR. The V and J calls and clone size were taken over from that table, and D and trimming were inferred from the DNA. The profile covers 250,000 to 300,000 clones, with about 88% appearing a single time and 2% taken by the ten largest.

Sequenced material: PBMCs or T cells enriched from blood (not recorded which). The chain recombines TRBV9 with TRBJ1-6; 7 bases agree with TRBD1. The sequence came from a woman aged 60-75 years in a cohort exposed to, infected with or recovered from COVID-19 (not recorded which). In nucleotides, the CDR3 is TGTGCCAGCAGCGTAAGGACAGGCAATTCACCCCTCCACTTT. It is translated as CASSVRTGNSPLHF. The full variable domain, its missing parts supplied by reference TRBV9 and TRBJ1-6, is DSGVTQTPKHLITATGQRVTLRCSPRSGDLSVYWYQQSLDQGLQFLIQYYNGEERAKGNILERFSAQQFPDLHSELNLSSLELGDSALYFCASSVRTGNSPLHFGNGTRLTVT.